Only a few counts were recorded for the clone carrying this TCR beta chain. V lost 7 bases, J lost 13 bases, and 15 bases stayed unmatched. CDR1 is MNHEY and CDR2 is SVGAGI in the germline V gene. The CDR3 covers 13 residues. As handled by the study authors: Amplified reference gene primers provided the basis for estimating nucleated cell counts. Using immunoSEQ multiplex PCR, the repertoire was profiled, and TCRdb retains in-frame clones only, with some absent. V, J and clone size were drawn from that table, and D and trimming were deduced from the DNA. The sample carries 150,000 to 200,000 clones, almost 85% recorded once. These data originate in a study of blood T cell repertoires in COVID-19. Study at large: COVID-19 samples, acute and convalescent, were from the United States, Italy and Spain. T cells, B-cell-depleted T cells, or PBMCs supplied cDNA or gDNA.

This chain connects TRBV6-5 to TRBJ2-5; 7 positions match TRBD2. The sequence came from a man in his late teens or twenties with active or convalescent COVID-19. The specimen was peripheral blood. CDR3 nucleotides: TGTGCCAGCACCGCCCTACAGCGGGGCGCGGTGTACTTC. The encoded protein is CASTALQRGAVYF.